A selection of T cell receptor beta chains follows, all from one sample in a study of T cell changes during pregnancy in multiple sclerosis. Using immunoSEQ multiplex PCR, the repertoire was profiled, and TCRdb retains in-frame clones only, with some absent. In the table there are around 42,000 clones, more than 85% of which are singletons. Sequenced here: CD4+ T cells from peripheral blood mononuclear cells, sampled after pregnancy. These receptors came from a female donor in good health, enrolled as a control in a pregnancy study. Both conserved end residues are part of each CDR3.

TRBV27	CASRGLGPYGYTF
TRBV28	CASSELGDRYYEQYF
TRBV6-6	CASSPQGQGLVGYTF
TRBV5-4	CASSRTSGGFEDEQFF
TRBV27	CASSEDSPETQYF
TRBV5-8	CASSFKDRDGYTF
TRBV19	CASITTPGNTIYF
TRBV2	CASKQTGNSPLHF
TRBV7-9	CASSLALDTHGYTF
TRBV7-9	CASSPGVSYEQYF
TRBV5-1	CASSRMTGDNSPLHF
TRBV18	CASSPGRGIETQYF
TRBV5-4	CASGLVAGGLGETQYF
TRBV7-9	CASSFGVGGAQHF
TRBV5-1	CASSFEETQYF